This T cell receptor (beta chain) is drawn from a study of T cells in localized non-small cell lung cancer. The study's findings and limits: A median of approximately 54 clones ranked among the top 100 in tumor appeared in adjacent lung.

Comments on this clone: The antigen remains unidentified. The junction departs from the called germline gene at one end, perhaps through a read error.

Generated by immunoSEQ multiplex PCR, the TCRdb table keeps only in-frame clones and is missing some. The sample records about 91,000 clones, approximately 90% being singletons. CDR3 length equals 14 residues. Germline CDR1 and CDR2: SEHNR and FQNEAQ (reference sequence). The J gene is TRBJ1-1, the V gene TRBV7-9; the D is unclear. This clonotype was obtained from a man aged 40 to 75 with stage I squamous cell lung carcinoma. The specimen was peripheral blood, collected before any cancer treatment. For the CDR3, the DNA is TGTGCCAGCAGCCCCCGTATGGGGAACTCTGAAGCTTTCTTT. It yields the protein CASSPRMGNSEAFF.